One and the same sample provided the 22 T cell receptor beta chains below, sequenced in a study of breast tumors, draining lymph nodes, adjacent tissues. In TCRdb, the multiplex PCR reads were re-called with MiXCR into one record per CDR3 protein. The sample holds 150,000 to 250,000 distinct CDR3 sequences; around a third are singletons and the top ten take over 4%. Axillary draining lymph nodes of breast cancer patients supplied the node samples. The sample consisted of axillary lymph node tissue. These receptors were obtained from a female donor with breast cancer. Some clones in this sample may be carry-over from other donors' samples.

This clonotype was seen repeatedly, ten times or more. The genes are TRBV20-1 and TRBJ1-2; the D is unclear. CDR1 and CDR2 from the germline V gene are DFQATT and SNEGSKA (reference sequence). Trimming pared 5 bases from V and 5 bases from J, leaving 15 bases between. The CDR3 covers 13 residues. The CDR3 spells CSAPGPEPYGYTF. DNA of the CDR3: TGCAGTGCTCCCGGGCCCGAGCCTTATGGCTACACCTTC.

This clonotype showed up many times. Written as DNA, the CDR3 is TGTGCCTGGAGTGGGACTAGATCCGATACGCAGTATTTT. Translation: CAWSGTRSDTQYF. This rearrangement joins TRBV30 to TRBJ2-3; 7 nucleotides match TRBD2. In germline, CDR1 is GTSNPN, CDR2 SVGIG (reference sequence). V lost 1 base to trimming and J lost 6 bases; unmatched junction nucleotides: 4. The CDR3 runs 13 residues.

In this sample, this clonotype turned up many times. The rearrangement uses TRBV10-3 and TRBJ1-2; 11 bases agree with TRBD1. Germline loops: CDR1 ENHRY, CDR2 SYGVKD. The V gene end was trimmed by 3 bases and the J gene end by 0 bases; junction bases not matched to a gene: 9. There are 18 residues in the CDR3. CDR3 region: CAISEVRRGQGANYGYTF. The CDR3 DNA sequence: TGTGCCATCAGTGAAGTTAGGAGGGGACAGGGGGCTAACTATGGCTACACCTTC.

This clonotype was seen repeatedly, ten times or more. The chain joins TRBV12-3 or TRBV12-4 to TRBJ2-5, with D uncertain. Trimming took off 3 bases at V and 5 bases at J, with 10 bases between the two ends. The CDR3 runs 13 residues. Here the CDR3 DNA reads TGTGCCAGCAGTTTGAGAGGTCGGGAGACCCAGTACTTC. This gives the protein CASSLRGRETQYF.

The rearrangement joins TRBV7-6 to TRBJ2-3; a possible D gene is TRBD1 (6 bases). The CDR3 extends over 13 amino acids. The ends were cut back, 4 bases at V and 11 bases at J, with 16 bases in the middle. Germline CDR1 reads SGHVS; CDR2 reads FNYEAQ. The CDR3 loop is CASSSLRGGEQYF. The DNA for the CDR3 is TGTGCCAGCAGCTCACTTCGAGGGGGTGAGCAGTATTTT.

Notes on this clonotype: A read error may produce the germline difference seen at one junction end. The chain uses TRBV4-1 and TRBJ1-1; no clear D gene. There are 15 residues in the CDR3. Germline V gene lookup returns CDR1 MGHRA and CDR2 YSYEKL. CDR3 region: CANSQDPMANTEAFF. Here the CDR3 DNA reads TGCGCCAACAGCCAAGATCCAATGGCTAACACTGAAGCTTTCTTT.

This clonotype was seen a handful of times. The rearrangement joins TRBV7-9 to TRBJ2-1, with TRBD2 matching 15 bases. Germline V CDR1 and CDR2: SEHNR, FQNEAQ (reference sequence). J was trimmed by 2 bases and V by 5 bases; bases with no gene match: 16. The CDR3 runs to 21 residues. The CDR3, as DNA: TGTGCCAGCAGCCCCCCCCGGGGCGGACTAGCGGGAGGGCTCGCCTACAATGAGCAGTTCTTC. Translated: CASSPPRGGLAGGLAYNEQFF.

This clonotype occurred a few times. This may arise from a read error, as a much more abundant clone is one base away. In this CDR3 the conserved last residue, phenylalanine or tryptophan, is missing, so a read error is likely. The chain joins TRBV20-1 to TRBJ1-2; no clear D gene. Germline V gene data show CDR1 as DFQATT and CDR2 as SNEGSKA (reference sequence). This CDR3 is 10 amino acids long. Trimming left V 2 bases short and J 3 bases short, with 1 base between. CDR3 in DNA: TGCAGTGCTAGACACTATGGCTACACCTCC. It translates to CSARHYGYTS.

The rearrangement uses TRBV19 and TRBJ1-6, with D possibly being TRBD1 (6 bases). This CDR3 comprises 14 residues. Germline loops: CDR1 LNHDA, CDR2 SQIVND (reference sequence). V was clipped by 7 bases and J by 3 bases, with 10 bases between them. The CDR3 spells CASKPGDYNSPLHF. The DNA for the CDR3 is TGTGCCAGTAAGCCAGGGGACTATAATTCACCCCTCCACTTT.

At least ten counts were recorded for this clonotype. V gene TRBV5-8 combines with J gene TRBJ1-5, with a weak D call TRBD1 (5 bases). The CDR3 is 14 residues long. Trimming removed 0 bases at V and 3 bases at J, with 7 bases between. Germline V gene lookup returns CDR1 SGHTS and CDR2 YDEGEE. CDR3 amino acids: CASSLAGTNQPQHF. The CDR3 bases are TGTGCCAGCAGCTTGGCAGGGACCAATCAGCCCCAGCATTTT. Supplemented by reference TRBV5-8 and TRBJ1-5, the full variable domain reads EAGVTQSPTHLIKTRGQQATLRCSPISGHTSVYWYQQALGLGLQFLLWYDEGEERNRGNFPPRFSGRQFPNYSSELNVNALELEDSALYLCASSLAGTNQPQHFGDGTRLSIL.

This clonotype was observed many times. The V call is TRBV3-1, the J call TRBJ1-4; no definite D call. Trimming pared 4 bases from V and 3 bases from J, leaving 9 bases between. The V gene's germline CDR1 is LGHDT and CDR2 YNNKEL (reference sequence). The CDR3 spans 14 residues. The CDR3: CASSLNGANEKLFF. For the CDR3, the DNA is TGTGCCAGCAGCCTGAACGGGGCTAATGAAAAACTGTTTTTT. Supplemented by reference TRBV3-1 and TRBJ1-4, the full variable domain reads DTAVSQTPKYLVTQMGNDKSIKCEQNLGHDTMYWYKQDSKKFLKIMFSYNNKELIINETVPNRFSPKSPDKAHLNLHINSLELGDSAVYFCASSLNGANEKLFFGSGTQLSVL.

This clonotype was observed many times. The V call is TRBV9, the J call TRBJ1-2; maybe TRBD1 (6 bases). The ends were cut back, 5 bases at V and 7 bases at J, with 12 bases in the middle. Germline CDR1 and CDR2: SGDLS and YYNGEE. The CDR3 covers 12 residues. The CDR3: CASSATGSGYTF. For the CDR3, the DNA is TGTGCCAGCAGTGCTACAGGGTCTGGCTACACCTTC. The variable domain in full, with the rest retrieved from reference TRBV9 and TRBJ1-2, is DSGVTQTPKHLITATGQRVTLRCSPRSGDLSVYWYQQSLDQGLQFLIQYYNGEERAKGNILERFSAQQFPDLHSELNLSSLELGDSALYFCASSATGSGYTFGSGTRLTVV.

This clonotype was found many times. This sequence joins TRBV10-3 and TRBJ2-7; weak D call: TRBD1 (6 bases). CDR1 and CDR2 from the germline V gene are ENHRY and SYGVKD. Between the trimmed V and J ends, which lost 3 bases and 5 bases, there was a span of 14 bases. The CDR3 sequence is 14 residues long. CDR3 DNA: TGTGCCATCAGTGACCCCAGGGGAGACAACGAGCAGTACTTC. It is translated as CAISDPRGDNEQYF.

This clonotype was recorded at least ten times. The rearrangement uses TRBV6-5 and TRBJ2-7, with D perhaps TRBD2 (6 bases). Per the germline V gene, CDR1 is MNHEY and CDR2 is SVGAGI. The CDR3 runs to 14 residues. V was shortened by 5 bases and J by 3 bases, with 14 bases between the two germline ends. The CDR3 spells CASSHRRESYEQYF. The CDR3 bases are TGTGCCAGCAGTCACCGGCGGGAAAGCTACGAGCAGTACTTC.

This clonotype has a count of ten or more. V gene TRBV20-1 combines with J gene TRBJ2-6, with unresolved D. The CDR3 is 17 residues long. The ends were cut back, 3 bases at V and 0 bases at J, with 15 bases in the middle. Germline CDR1 DFQATT, CDR2 SNEGSKA (reference sequence). CDR3 in DNA: TGCAGTGCTAGGGGGATCGCCACTCTCTCTGGGGCCAACGTCCTGACTTTC. It is translated as CSARGIATLSGANVLTF.

The rearrangement joins TRBV12-3 or TRBV12-4 to TRBJ1-1, with TRBD1 as a possible D gene (5 bases). CDR3 size: 14 residues. Trimming removed 8 bases from V and 6 bases from J, with 19 bases in between. The CDR3 DNA is TGTGCCAGCTCCCCCCGGGGCTGGGGCCCTGAAGCTTTCTTT. Its translation: CASSPRGWGPEAFF.

This clonotype was seen ten or more times. CDR3 region: CSAIGREHEQYF. The CDR3 DNA reads TGCAGTGCCATCGGGAGGGAACACGAGCAGTACTTC. The chain recombines TRBV20-1 with TRBJ2-7, with 8 bases aligning to TRBD2. V was clipped by 6 bases and J by 5 bases; unmatched bases: 6. The CDR3 spans 12 residues. CDR1 is DFQATT, CDR2 SNEGSKA, per germline (reference sequence).

This clonotype was picked up many times. The V call is TRBV3-1, the J call TRBJ2-1; a weak D match, TRBD1 (6 bases). Per germline, CDR1 LGHDT and CDR2 YNNKEL (reference sequence). The CDR3 runs to 14 residues. Trimming cost V 4 bases and J 3 bases, with 10 bases left between them. CDR3 DNA: TGTGCCAGCAGCCGCCGGGACAACTACAATGAGCAGTTCTTC. The encoded protein is CASSRRDNYNEQFF.

Many counts were recorded for this clonotype. The chain links TRBV28 to TRBJ1-2, with 9 bases identical to TRBD1. The germline V gene encodes CDR1 MDHEN and CDR2 SYDVKM. The CDR3 sequence is 14 residues long. Unmatched junction bases numbered 5, after V lost 5 bases and J lost 4 bases. The CDR3 bases are TGTGCCAGCAGTGTGGGACAGGGCCTCTATGGCTACACCTTC. This codes for CASSVGQGLYGYTF.

On this clonotype itself: Given the absence of the conserved phenylalanine or tryptophan at the CDR3 end, a read error is likely. Because the CDR3's place on the DNA is in doubt, the DNA is left out and the CDR3 is given as listed by TCRdb. The rearrangement uses TRBV19 and TRBJ1-2. Germline CDR1 reads LNHDA; CDR2 reads SQIVND (reference sequence). The CDR3 spans 8 amino acids, including both terminal residues. CDR3 region: CASSKGKD.

This clonotype was counted only a few times. This chain links TRBV6-5 with TRBJ1-2; the D gene is possibly TRBD1 (6 bases). The ends were cut back, 5 bases at V and 8 bases at J, with 27 bases in the middle. The CDR3 runs to 17 residues. Germline V gene data show CDR1 as MNHEY and CDR2 as SVGAGI. Here the CDR3 reads CASSQSPEGGTRKGYTF. Written as DNA, the CDR3 is TGTGCCAGCAGTCAATCCCCCGAGGGGGGGACACGAAAAGGCTACACCTTC.

In its sample, this clonotype was seen many times. The junction does not match germline at one end; this may be a read error. This chain uses TRBV6-6 with TRBJ2-5; 8 nucleotides align to TRBD2. The CDR3 sequence is 17 residues long. CDR1 and CDR2 from the germline V gene are MNHNY and SVGAGI (reference sequence). The DNA for the CDR3 is TGTGCCAGCAGTCACTCGGGCATAGCGGGACTCCAAGAGACCCAGTACTTC. Residues: CASSHSGIAGLQETQYF.